This TCR beta chain appears in the sequencing data of a study of response to subunit inactivated influenza vaccine. Study results and caveats: Authors suggested each seasonal influenza vaccination recruits few new T cells.

TCRdb itself ran the RT-PCR reads through MiXCR, one entry per CDR3 protein. The sample includes a few hundred thousand distinct CDR3 sequences, roughly 15% seen only once; the top ten take over 8.5%. This clonotype was observed a few times. Its antigen is unidentified. Germline V gene lookup returns CDR1 LGHDT and CDR2 YNNKEL (reference sequence). V was cut by 9 bases and J by 2 bases, with 17 bases left in between. CDR3 length equals 14 residues. The sequences come from PBMCs from blood, collected roughly 12 days after vaccination. The chain employs TRBV3-1 and TRBJ2-7; the D gene is possibly TRBD2 (7 bases). This TCR came from a middle-aged man who received an inactivated influenza vaccine. This chain's CDR3 is CARKGMGGPYEQYF. Written as DNA, the CDR3 is TGTGCCAGGAAGGGAATGGGGGGGCCCTACGAGCAGTACTTC.